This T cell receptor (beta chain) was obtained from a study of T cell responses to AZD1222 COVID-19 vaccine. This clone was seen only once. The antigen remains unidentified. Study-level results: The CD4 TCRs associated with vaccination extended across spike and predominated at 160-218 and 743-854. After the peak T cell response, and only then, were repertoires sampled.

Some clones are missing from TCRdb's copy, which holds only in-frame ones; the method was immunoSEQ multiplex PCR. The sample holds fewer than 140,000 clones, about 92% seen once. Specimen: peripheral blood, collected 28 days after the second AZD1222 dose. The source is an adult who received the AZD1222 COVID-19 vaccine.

The CDR3 DNA reads as TGTGCCAGCAGCTTAGCGCAGGGGGAAAACGAGCAGTACTTC. Translation gives CASSLAQGENEQYF. The V and J genes are TRBV7-6 and TRBJ2-7, with 7 bases fitting TRBD1. Germline lookup yields CDR1 SGHVS and CDR2 FNYEAQ. The CDR3 covers 14 residues. V gave up 0 bases and J gave up 5 bases; unmatched junction bases: 4. Filled out from reference TRBV7-6 and TRBJ2-7, the complete variable domain reads GAGVSQSPRYKVTKRGQDVALRCDPISGHVSLYWYRQALGQGPEFLTYFNYEAQQDKSGLPNDRFSAERPEGSISTLTIQRTEQRDSAMYRCASSLAQGENEQYFGPGTRLTVT.